This T cell receptor beta chain derives from a study of neurological immune-mediated disorders. Study findings and constraints: Among expanded clones, no CDR3 amino acid sequences were shared across subjects, a pattern suggesting private repertoires in all groups. The greatest degree of TCR clonal expansion was observed in HTLV-1-associated myelopathy, with the lowest in multiple sclerosis, below that of healthy controls.

5'RACE generated cDNA with 10-nucleotide random UMIs. A single record per CDR3 protein comes from TCRdb applying MiXCR to the 5' RACE reads. Of some 47,000 distinct CDR3 sequences detected, roughly 21% appear once; the ten largest clones hold around 4%. Comments on this clonotype: What it binds is not known.

Described time point: technical triplicate 3. Where libraries were unsorted, they were derived from 2 million PBMCs stored at -80 degrees C. Germline CDR1 is SQVTM and CDR2 is ANQGSEA. The CDR3 spans 14 residues. Losses at the gene ends were 6 bases for V and 7 bases for J; bases not matched to a gene: 11. The chain employs TRBV29-1 and TRBJ2-2, with 7 bases that match TRBD1. The TCR originated in a man aged 55-75 years with HTLV-1-associated myelopathy (HAM/TSP). The sequenced material came from PBMCs. In DNA, the CDR3 is TGCAGCGTCGGATGGGGACAGTCTTTCGGGGAGCTGTTTTTT. Translation: CSVGWGQSFGELFF.